This T cell receptor beta chain was identified in a study of vaccination and CD4 T cells after COVID-19. Noted treatment: roughly 10-day PBMC culture with coronavirus spike peptide pools or control peptides (ViraFEST assay). This CDR3 has 16 amino acids. CDR1 is DFQATT and CDR2 is SNEGSKA in the germline V gene (reference sequence). The ends lost 1 base at V and 6 bases at J; junction bases unmatched: 10. Notes on this clonotype: The antigen is unknown.

Sequencing of the DNA from cultured CD4+ T cells was carried out with the Oncomine TCR Beta short-read assay. A single record per CDR3 protein comes from TCRdb applying MiXCR to the PCR reads. The sample lists 14,000 to 15,000 distinct CDR3 sequences; 78% were seen once. This specimen was CD4+ T cells from blood, cultured in vitro, taken after SARS-CoV-2 vaccination. This chain uses TRBV20-1 with TRBJ2-5, with 11 positions matching TRBD2. The sequence was obtained from a human donor who received a COVID-19 vaccine. CDR3 protein: CSARAGGSGGAKTQYF. CDR3 coding DNA: TGCAGTGCTAGAGCTGGGGGTAGCGGGGGGGCGAAGACCCAGTACTTC.